This T cell receptor delta chain comes out of a study of gamma-delta chains in newborns, infants, children. Study overall: Polyclonal expansion of innate γδ T cells after birth follows microbial exposure.

V lost 8 bases and J lost 0; bases outside the gene matches: 30. Per the germline V gene, CDR1 is TSWWSYY and CDR2 is QGS. There are 23 residues in the CDR3. TCRdb reran clone calling via CATT on the reads. This table holds 4,000 to 4,500 delta-chain clones, about 38% found once. Sequences were obtained from blood. The rearrangement joins TRDV1 to TRDJ1, with 10 nucleotides matching TRDD3. This receptor was obtained from a child who received the measles vaccine. This chain's CDR3 is CALLLSYWMGDTWVKGYTDKLIF. CDR3 in DNA: TGTGCTCTTTTGCTCTCCTACTGGATGGGGGATACTTGGGTAAAGGGCTACACCGATAAACTCATCTTT.